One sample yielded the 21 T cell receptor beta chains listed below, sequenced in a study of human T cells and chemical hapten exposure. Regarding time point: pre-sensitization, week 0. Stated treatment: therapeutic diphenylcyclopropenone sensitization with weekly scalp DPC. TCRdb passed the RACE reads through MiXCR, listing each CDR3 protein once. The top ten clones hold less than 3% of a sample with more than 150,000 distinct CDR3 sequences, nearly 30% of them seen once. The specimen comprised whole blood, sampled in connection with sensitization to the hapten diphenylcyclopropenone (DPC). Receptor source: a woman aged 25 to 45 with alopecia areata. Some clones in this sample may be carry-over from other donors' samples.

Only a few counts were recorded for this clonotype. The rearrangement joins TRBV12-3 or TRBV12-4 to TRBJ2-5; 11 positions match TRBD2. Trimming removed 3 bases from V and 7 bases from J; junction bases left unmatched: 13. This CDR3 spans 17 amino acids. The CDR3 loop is CASSFDSGGATGRTQYF. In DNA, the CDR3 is TGTGCCAGCAGTTTTGATAGCGGGGGGGCGACTGGGAGGACCCAGTACTTC.

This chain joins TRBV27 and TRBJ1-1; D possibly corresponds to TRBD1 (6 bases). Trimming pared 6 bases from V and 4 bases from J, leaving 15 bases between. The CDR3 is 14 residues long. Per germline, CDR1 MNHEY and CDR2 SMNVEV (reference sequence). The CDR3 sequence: CASRQQGGGTEAFF. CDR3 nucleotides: TGTGCCAGCAGACAACAGGGAGGAGGCACTGAAGCTTTCTTT.

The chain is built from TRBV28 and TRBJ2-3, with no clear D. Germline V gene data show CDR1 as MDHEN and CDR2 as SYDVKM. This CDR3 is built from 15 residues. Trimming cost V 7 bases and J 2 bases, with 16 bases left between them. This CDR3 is CASTLDPQLTDTQYF. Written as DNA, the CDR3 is TGTGCCAGCACTCTTGATCCGCAGCTCACAGATACGCAGTATTTT.

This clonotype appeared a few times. CDR3 nucleotides: TGTGCCAGCAGTTCCCCGGGGCCCCTCACCGGGGAGCTGTTTTTT. Encoded protein: CASSSPGPLTGELFF. The chain carries TRBV28 and TRBJ2-2, with D perhaps TRBD1 or TRBD2 (5 bases each). Germline lookup yields CDR1 MDHEN and CDR2 SYDVKM. V lost 4 bases and J 4 bases, leaving 13 bases between the germline ends. The CDR3 extends over 15 amino acids. Complete variable domain (other parts from reference TRBV28 and TRBJ2-2): DVKVTQSSRYLVKRTGEKVFLECVQDMDHENMFWYRQDPGLGLRLIYFSYDVKMKEKGDIPEGYSVSREKKERFSLILESASTNQTSMYLCASSSPGPLTGELFFGEGSRLTVL.

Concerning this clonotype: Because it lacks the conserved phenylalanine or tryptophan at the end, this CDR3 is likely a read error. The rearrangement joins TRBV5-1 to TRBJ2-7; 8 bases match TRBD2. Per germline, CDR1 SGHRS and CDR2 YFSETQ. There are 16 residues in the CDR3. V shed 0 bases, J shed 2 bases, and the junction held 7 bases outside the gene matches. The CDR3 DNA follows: TGCGCCAGCAGCTTGGGAACCGGGACTAGACCCTACGAGCAGTACTCC. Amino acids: CASSLGTGTRPYEQYS.

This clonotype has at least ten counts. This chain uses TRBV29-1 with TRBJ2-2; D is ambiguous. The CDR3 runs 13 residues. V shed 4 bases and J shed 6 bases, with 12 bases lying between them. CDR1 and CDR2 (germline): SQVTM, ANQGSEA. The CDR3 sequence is CSVVPLGSGELFF. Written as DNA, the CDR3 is TGCAGCGTTGTTCCCCTCGGGTCCGGGGAGCTGTTTTTT.

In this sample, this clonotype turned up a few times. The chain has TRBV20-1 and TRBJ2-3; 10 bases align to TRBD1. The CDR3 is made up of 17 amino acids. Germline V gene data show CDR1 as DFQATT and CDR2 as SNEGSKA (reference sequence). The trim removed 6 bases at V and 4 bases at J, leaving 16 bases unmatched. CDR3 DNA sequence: TGCAGTGCCCTGGCGATCTGGGGGACAGGGGTGCCAGATACGCAGTATTTT. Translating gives CSALAIWGTGVPDTQYF.

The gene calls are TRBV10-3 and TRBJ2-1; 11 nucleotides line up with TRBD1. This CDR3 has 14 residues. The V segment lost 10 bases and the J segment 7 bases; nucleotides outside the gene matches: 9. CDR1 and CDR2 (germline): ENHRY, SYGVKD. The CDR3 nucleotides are TGTGCCAGCGAGAGGGACAGGGGGTTGAATGAGCAGTTCTTC. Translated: CASERDRGLNEQFF.

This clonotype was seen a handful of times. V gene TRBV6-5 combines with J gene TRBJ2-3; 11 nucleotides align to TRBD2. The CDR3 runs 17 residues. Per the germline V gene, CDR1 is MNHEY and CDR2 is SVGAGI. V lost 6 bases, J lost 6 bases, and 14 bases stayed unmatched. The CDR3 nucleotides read TGTGCCAGCAGCCCCTTTAGCGGGGGGGTGAATTACGATACGCAGTATTTT. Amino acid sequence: CASSPFSGGVNYDTQYF.

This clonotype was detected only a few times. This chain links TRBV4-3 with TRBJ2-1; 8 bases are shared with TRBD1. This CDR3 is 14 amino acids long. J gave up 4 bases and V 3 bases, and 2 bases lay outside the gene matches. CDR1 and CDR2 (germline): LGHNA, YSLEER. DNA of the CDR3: TGCGCCAGCAGCCAGGGGACAGGTTACAATGAGCAGTTCTTC. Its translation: CASSQGTGYNEQFF.

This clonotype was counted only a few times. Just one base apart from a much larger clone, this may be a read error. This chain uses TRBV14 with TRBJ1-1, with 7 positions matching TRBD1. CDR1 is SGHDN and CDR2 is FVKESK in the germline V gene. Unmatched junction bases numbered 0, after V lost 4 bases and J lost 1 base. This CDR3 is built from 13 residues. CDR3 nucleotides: TGTGCCAGCAGCCGGGACAGGAACACTGAAGCTTTCTTT. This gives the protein CASSRDRNTEAFF. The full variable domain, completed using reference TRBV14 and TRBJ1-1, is EAGVTQFPSHSVIEKGQTVTLRCDPISGHDNLYWYRRVMGKEIKFLLHFVKESKQDESGMPNNRFLAERTGGTYSTLKVQPAELEDSGVYFCASSRDRNTEAFFGQGTRLTVV.

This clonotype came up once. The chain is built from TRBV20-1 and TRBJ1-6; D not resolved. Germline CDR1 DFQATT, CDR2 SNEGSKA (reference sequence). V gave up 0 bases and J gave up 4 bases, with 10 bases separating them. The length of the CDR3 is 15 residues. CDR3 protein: CSARDVSLYNSPLHF. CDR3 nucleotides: TGCAGTGCTAGAGATGTCAGTTTATATAATTCACCCCTCCACTTT.

The CDR3 nucleotides are TGCAGCGTTGACAGGACAGGGGGGCGCGAGCAGTACTTC. Translation: CSVDRTGGREQYF. J is TRBJ2-7 and V is TRBV29-1; 10 bases agree with TRBD1. The length of the CDR3 is 13 residues. Germline trimming cut 3 bases from V and 6 bases from J; bases unmatched to any gene: 5. Germline CDR1 SQVTM, CDR2 ANQGSEA.

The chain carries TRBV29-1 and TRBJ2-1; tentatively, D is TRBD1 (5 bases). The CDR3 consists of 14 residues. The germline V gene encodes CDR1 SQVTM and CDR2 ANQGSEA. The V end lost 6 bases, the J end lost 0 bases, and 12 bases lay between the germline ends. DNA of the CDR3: TGCAGCGTACAGGACCGGAGCTCCTACAATGAGCAGTTCTTC. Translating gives CSVQDRSSYNEQFF.

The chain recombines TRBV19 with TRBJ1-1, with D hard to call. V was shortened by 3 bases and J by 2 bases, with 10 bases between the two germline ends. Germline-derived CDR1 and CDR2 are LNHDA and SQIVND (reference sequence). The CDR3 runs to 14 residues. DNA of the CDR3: TGTGCCAGTAGTATTCTCGCGGGAAACACTGAAGCTTTCTTT. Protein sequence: CASSILAGNTEAFF.

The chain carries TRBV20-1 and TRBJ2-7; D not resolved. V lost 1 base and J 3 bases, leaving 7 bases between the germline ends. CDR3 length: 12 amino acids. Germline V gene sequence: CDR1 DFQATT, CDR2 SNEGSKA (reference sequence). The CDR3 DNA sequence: TGCAGTGCTAGAGGTCGGGTCTACGAGCAGTACTTC. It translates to CSARGRVYEQYF.

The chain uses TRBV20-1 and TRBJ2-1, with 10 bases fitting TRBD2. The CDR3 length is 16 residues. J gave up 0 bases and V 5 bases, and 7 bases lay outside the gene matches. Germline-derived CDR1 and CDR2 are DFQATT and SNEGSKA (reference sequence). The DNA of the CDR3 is TGCAGTGCTTCTAGCGGGGGCCTTAGCTCCTACAATGAGCAGTTCTTC. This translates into CSASSGGLSSYNEQFF.

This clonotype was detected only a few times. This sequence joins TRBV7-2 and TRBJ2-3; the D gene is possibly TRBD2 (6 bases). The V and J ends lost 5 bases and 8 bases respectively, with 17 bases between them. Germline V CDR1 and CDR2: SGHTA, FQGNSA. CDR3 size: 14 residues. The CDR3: CASSPVRSGSTQYF. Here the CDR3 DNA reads TGTGCCAGCAGCCCCGTAAGGAGCGGGTCTACGCAGTATTTT.

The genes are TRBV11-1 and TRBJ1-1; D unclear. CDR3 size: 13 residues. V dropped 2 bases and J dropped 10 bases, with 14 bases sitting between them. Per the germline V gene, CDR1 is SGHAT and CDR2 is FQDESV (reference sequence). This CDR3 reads CASSLNGPDRAFF. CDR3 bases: TGTGCCAGCAGCTTAAACGGCCCAGACCGAGCTTTCTTT. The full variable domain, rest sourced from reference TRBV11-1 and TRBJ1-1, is EAEVAQSPRYKITEKSQAVAFWCDPISGHATLYWYRQILGQGPELLVQFQDESVVDDSQLPKDRFSAERLKGVDSTLKIQPAELGDSAMYLCASSLNGPDRAFFGQGTRLTVV.

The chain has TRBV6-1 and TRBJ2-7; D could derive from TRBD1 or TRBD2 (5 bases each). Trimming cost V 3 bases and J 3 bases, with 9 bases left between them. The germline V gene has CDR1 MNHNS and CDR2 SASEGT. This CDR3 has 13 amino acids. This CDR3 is CASSEGRFYEQYF. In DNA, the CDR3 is TGTGCCAGCAGTGAGGGACGGTTCTACGAGCAGTACTTC.

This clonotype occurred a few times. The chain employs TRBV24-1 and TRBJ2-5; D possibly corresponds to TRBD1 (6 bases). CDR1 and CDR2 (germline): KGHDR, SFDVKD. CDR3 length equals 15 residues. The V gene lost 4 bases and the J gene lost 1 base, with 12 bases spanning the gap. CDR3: CATSDPRTVQETQYF. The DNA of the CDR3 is TGTGCCACCAGTGACCCTCGGACAGTCCAAGAGACCCAGTACTTC.